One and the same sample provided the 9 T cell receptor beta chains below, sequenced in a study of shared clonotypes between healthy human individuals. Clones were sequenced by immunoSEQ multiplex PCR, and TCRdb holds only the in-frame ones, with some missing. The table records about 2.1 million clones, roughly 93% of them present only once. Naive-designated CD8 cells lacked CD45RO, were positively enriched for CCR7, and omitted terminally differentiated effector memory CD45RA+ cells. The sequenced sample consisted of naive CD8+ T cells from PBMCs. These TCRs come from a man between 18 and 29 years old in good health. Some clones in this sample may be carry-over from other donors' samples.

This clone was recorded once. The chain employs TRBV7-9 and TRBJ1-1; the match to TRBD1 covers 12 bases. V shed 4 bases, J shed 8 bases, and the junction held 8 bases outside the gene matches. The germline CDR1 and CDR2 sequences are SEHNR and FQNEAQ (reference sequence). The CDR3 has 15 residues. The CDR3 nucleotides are TGTGCCAGCAGCTCACCGGGACAGGGGGCATTAGAAGCTTTCTTT. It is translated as CASSSPGQGALEAFF.

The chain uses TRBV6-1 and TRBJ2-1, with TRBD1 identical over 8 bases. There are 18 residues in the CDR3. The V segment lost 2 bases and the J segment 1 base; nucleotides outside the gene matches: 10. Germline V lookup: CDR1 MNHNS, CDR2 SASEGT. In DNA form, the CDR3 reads TGTGCCAGCAGTGAACCACGCGGACAGGGAATGTCCTACAATGAGCAGTTCTTC. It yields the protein CASSEPRGQGMSYNEQFF.

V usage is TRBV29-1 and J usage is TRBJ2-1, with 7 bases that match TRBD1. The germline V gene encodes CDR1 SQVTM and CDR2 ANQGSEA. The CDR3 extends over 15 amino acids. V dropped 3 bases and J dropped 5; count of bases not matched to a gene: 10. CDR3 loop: CSVELPGTEDNEQFF. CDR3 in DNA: TGCAGCGTTGAGCTACCGGGGACAGAGGACAATGAGCAGTTCTTC.

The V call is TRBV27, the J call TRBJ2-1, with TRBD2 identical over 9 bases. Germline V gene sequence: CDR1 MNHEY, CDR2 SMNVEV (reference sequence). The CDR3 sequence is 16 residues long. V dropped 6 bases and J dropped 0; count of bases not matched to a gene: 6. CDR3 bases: TGTGCCAGCAGCCGGACTAGCGCTAGCTCCTACAATGAGCAGTTCTTC. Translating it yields CASSRTSASSYNEQFF.

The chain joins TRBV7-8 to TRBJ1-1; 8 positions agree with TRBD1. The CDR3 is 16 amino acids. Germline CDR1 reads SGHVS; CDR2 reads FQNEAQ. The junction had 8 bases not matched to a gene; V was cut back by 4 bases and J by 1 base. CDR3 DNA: TGTGCCAGCAGCTCCACCCAGGGGGCGGCGAACACTGAAGCTTTCTTT. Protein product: CASSSTQGAANTEAFF.

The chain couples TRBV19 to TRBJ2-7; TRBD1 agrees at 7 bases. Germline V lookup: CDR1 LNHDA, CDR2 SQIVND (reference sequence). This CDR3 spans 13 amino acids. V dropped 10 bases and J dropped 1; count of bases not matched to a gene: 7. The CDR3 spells CATSPGQSYEQYF. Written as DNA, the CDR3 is TGTGCCACCTCTCCGGGACAGTCCTACGAGCAGTACTTC.

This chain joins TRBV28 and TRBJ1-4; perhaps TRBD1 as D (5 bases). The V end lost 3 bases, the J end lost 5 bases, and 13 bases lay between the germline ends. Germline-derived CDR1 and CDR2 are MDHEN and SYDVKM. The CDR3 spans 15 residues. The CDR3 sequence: CASSFPRAGNEKLFF. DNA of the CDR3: TGTGCCAGCAGTTTCCCCCGGGCAGGGAATGAAAAACTGTTTTTT.

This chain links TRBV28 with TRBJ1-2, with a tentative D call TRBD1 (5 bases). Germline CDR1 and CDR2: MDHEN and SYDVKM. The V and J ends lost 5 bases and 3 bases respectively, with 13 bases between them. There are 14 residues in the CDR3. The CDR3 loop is CASSNSGGYYGYTF. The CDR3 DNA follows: TGTGCCAGCAGTAACAGCGGGGGTTACTATGGCTACACCTTC.

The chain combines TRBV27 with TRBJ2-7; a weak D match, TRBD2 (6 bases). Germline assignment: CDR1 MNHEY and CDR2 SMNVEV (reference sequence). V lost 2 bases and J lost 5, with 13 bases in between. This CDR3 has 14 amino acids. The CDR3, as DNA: TGTGCCAGCAGTTTAAAGGGACGCGGGGACGAGCAGTACTTC. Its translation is CASSLKGRGDEQYF.